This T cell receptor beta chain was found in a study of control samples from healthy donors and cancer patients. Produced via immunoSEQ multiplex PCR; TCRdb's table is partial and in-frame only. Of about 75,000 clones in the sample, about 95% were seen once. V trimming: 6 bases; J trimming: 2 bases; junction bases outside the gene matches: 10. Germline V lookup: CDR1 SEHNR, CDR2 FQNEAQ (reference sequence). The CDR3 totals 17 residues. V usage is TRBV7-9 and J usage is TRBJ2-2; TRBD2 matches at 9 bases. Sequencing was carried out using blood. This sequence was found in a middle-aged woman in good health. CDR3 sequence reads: CASSSLGLAHNTGELFF. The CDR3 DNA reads TGTGCCAGCAGTAGCCTCGGACTAGCGCACAACACCGGGGAGCTGTTTTTT.